What follows are 17 T cell receptor beta chains derived from one specimen sequenced in a study of T cells in Graves' hyperthyroidism and ophthalmopathy. The source material, RNA transcripts, was used to amplify TCR beta CDR3 regions. Using the HTBI primer set, a first-round RT-PCR was run on the TCR CDR3. TCRdb reanalysed the multiplex PCR reads using MiXCR and keeps one entry per CDR3 protein. The sample consists of some 400,000 distinct CDR3 sequences, approximately 13% of them appearing once. Input material: blood. Receptors were obtained from a young man with Graves' hyperthyroidism that later progressed to Graves' ophthalmopathy.

The genes are TRBV5-1 and TRBJ2-7; 9 bases fit TRBD1. This CDR3 region has 13 residues. V was clipped by 9 bases and J by 3 bases; unmatched bases: 7. Germline V gene sequence: CDR1 SGHRS, CDR2 YFSETQ. The CDR3 loop reads CATSPGQGYEQYF. DNA of the CDR3: TGCGCCACCTCCCCGGGACAGGGCTACGAGCAGTACTTC.

This clonotype occurred many times. V gene TRBV6-1 combines with J gene TRBJ1-1; 10 nucleotides match TRBD1. The germline gives CDR1 MNHNS, CDR2 SASEGT. With 6 bases clipped from V and 6 bases from J, the junction kept 16 bases outside the gene matches. This CDR3 region has 17 residues. This chain's CDR3 is CASSPGTGVLRGAEAFF. CDR3 in DNA: TGTGCCAGCAGCCCCGGGACAGGGGTTCTGAGGGGGGCTGAAGCTTTCTTT.

This clonotype was seen at least ten times. The rearrangement joins TRBV3-1 to TRBJ1-1, with TRBD1 matching over 10 bases. Germline-derived CDR1 and CDR2 are LGHDT and YNNKEL (reference sequence). CDR3 length: 15 residues. V lost 9 bases, J lost 2 bases, and 9 bases stayed unmatched. CDR3 protein: CASGDRGVSNTEAFF. The CDR3 bases are TGTGCCAGTGGGGACAGGGGCGTATCCAACACTGAAGCTTTCTTT.

As regards this clonotype: One end of the junction fails to match germline, which may point to a read error. The chain carries TRBV27 and TRBJ2-7; TRBD2 matches 9 bases. CDR3 size: 16 residues. The germline gives CDR1 MNHEY, CDR2 SMNVEV (reference sequence). CDR3: CASNLSGAGGLLEQYF. In DNA, the CDR3 is TGTGCCAGCAATTTATCGGGAGCGGGGGGACTGCTCGAGCAGTACTTC.

This clonotype came up many times. The J gene is TRBJ1-1, the V gene TRBV4-1, with 11 bases aligning to TRBD1. In germline, CDR1 is MGHRA, CDR2 YSYEKL. The V gene end was trimmed by 0 bases and the J gene end by 5 bases; junction bases not matched to a gene: 5. This CDR3 has 16 residues. CDR3 nucleotide sequence: TGCGCCAGCAGCCAAGAGAGGACAGGGGGCGCGACTGAAGCTTTCTTT. Amino acids: CASSQERTGGATEAFF.

This clonotype came up many times. DNA for the CDR3: TGTGCCAGCAGACTACAGGGCTTCTCTGGAAACACCATATATTTT. Its translation: CASRLQGFSGNTIYF. The chain is built from TRBV7-8 and TRBJ1-3; tentatively, D is TRBD1 (6 bases). CDR3 length: 15 amino acids. The germline CDR1 and CDR2 sequences are SGHVS and FQNEAQ. V lost 6 bases to trimming and J lost 0 bases, with 12 bases between them.

The chain recombines TRBV20-1 with TRBJ2-7; 7 bases are a match to TRBD2. The V gene end was trimmed by 5 bases and the J gene end by 2 bases; junction bases not matched to a gene: 12. Germline loops: CDR1 DFQATT, CDR2 SNEGSKA (reference sequence). CDR3 length: 15 residues. CDR3 protein: CSALRAASGTYEQYF. The CDR3 nucleotides read TGCAGTGCTTTAAGAGCCGCCAGCGGGACCTACGAGCAGTACTTC.

CDR3 protein: CASSDSEGAVYSNQPQHF. Here the CDR3 DNA reads TGTGCCAGCAGTGACTCGGAGGGGGCGGTTTATAGCAATCAGCCCCAGCATTTT. This sequence joins TRBV6-4 and TRBJ1-5; 7 nucleotides agree with TRBD1. This CDR3 is built from 18 residues. CDR1 and CDR2 (germline): MRHNA, SNTAGT. V was clipped by 0 bases and J by 0 bases; unmatched bases: 8.

V is TRBV7-2 and J is TRBJ2-7, with 8 bases fitting TRBD2. V dropped 2 bases and J dropped 0; count of bases not matched to a gene: 3. CDR3 length: 15 amino acids. The germline V gene has CDR1 SGHTA and CDR2 FQGNSA. CDR3 sequence (DNA): TGTGCCAGCAGCTTACAGACTAGCGCCTCCTACGAGCAGTACTTC. Translated, it gives CASSLQTSASYEQYF.

This clonotype came up many times. The V call is TRBV20-1, the J call TRBJ2-7; D gene unclear. The CDR3 consists of 15 residues. Germline CDR1 DFQATT, CDR2 SNEGSKA (reference sequence). V was cut by 2 bases and J by 0 bases, with 14 bases left in between. The CDR3 sequence is CSARFSRTRSYEQYF. CDR3 DNA: TGCAGTGCTAGATTCTCCAGGACCCGCTCCTACGAGCAGTACTTC.

This clonotype occurred many times. The genes are TRBV7-9 and TRBJ2-3; the D gene is possibly TRBD1 (5 bases). With 1 base removed from V and 7 bases from J, the gap between germline ends came to 24 bases. The CDR3 is 18 residues long. Germline-derived CDR1 and CDR2 are SEHNR and FQNEAQ (reference sequence). This CDR3 is CASSLESPGVGVQYTQYF. CDR3 nucleotides: TGTGCCAGCAGCTTAGAGAGCCCGGGCGTAGGGGTACAATATACGCAGTATTTT.

At least ten counts were recorded for this clonotype. The CDR3 nucleotides read TGTGCCAGCATTGGCCGGCTGTCTGGACGCAAGCAGTACTTC. Translation gives CASIGRLSGRKQYF. The chain has TRBV2 and TRBJ2-7, with D hard to call. V lost 7 bases and J 8 bases, leaving 21 bases between the germline ends. In germline, CDR1 is SNHLY, CDR2 FYNNEI. The CDR3 runs 14 residues.

This clonotype was detected many times. The V and J genes are TRBV30 and TRBJ2-1; D is perhaps TRBD2 (5 bases). With 5 bases removed from V and 10 bases from J, the gap between germline ends came to 12 bases. CDR1 is GTSNPN and CDR2 is SVGIG in the germline V gene (reference sequence). The CDR3 sequence is 11 residues long. The CDR3 protein is CAWAKLGEQFF. CDR3 DNA: TGTGCCTGGGCTAAACTAGGAGAGCAGTTCTTC.

Many counts were recorded for this clonotype. This sequence joins TRBV28 and TRBJ2-5; possibly TRBD1 or TRBD2 for D (5 bases each). V was shortened by 7 bases and J by 4 bases, with 19 bases between the two germline ends. The CDR3 is 15 residues long. Germline CDR1 is MDHEN and CDR2 is SYDVKM. CDR3 coding DNA: TGTGCCAGCATAAAGGGACGAAACTCCGGAGAGACCCAGTACTTC. It specifies CASIKGRNSGETQYF.

This rearrangement joins TRBV4-1 to TRBJ1-5; D call uncertain. Between the trimmed V and J ends, which lost 1 base and 6 bases, there was a span of 13 bases. This CDR3 comprises 15 residues. Germline assignment: CDR1 MGHRA and CDR2 YSYEKL. CDR3 in DNA: TGCGCCAGCAGCCAAGGCCCCCCTCTGGGTCAGCCCCAGCATTTT. Translating it yields CASSQGPPLGQPQHF.

The V gene is TRBV9, the J gene TRBJ2-7, with 10 bases fitting TRBD1. Per germline, CDR1 SGDLS and CDR2 YYNGEE. V dropped 0 bases and J dropped 4; count of bases not matched to a gene: 13. The CDR3 consists of 18 residues. The CDR3 protein is CASSVGSGFGTGAYEQYF. In DNA, the CDR3 is TGTGCCAGCAGCGTAGGGTCCGGATTCGGGACAGGGGCTTACGAGCAGTACTTC.

A few counts support this clonotype. This rearrangement joins TRBV7-9 to TRBJ2-3; a weak D match, TRBD1 (5 bases). Germline CDR1 reads SEHNR; CDR2 reads FQNEAQ (reference sequence). Deletions cut 0 bases from V and 6 bases from J, with 13 bases between. The CDR3 runs to 15 residues. The CDR3, as DNA: TGTGCCAGCAGCTTAGCGCAGGGAAAGGAGGATACGCAGTATTTT. Translated: CASSLAQGKEDTQYF.